This T cell receptor (beta chain) was identified during a study of T cell responses to AZD1222 COVID-19 vaccine. TCRdb keeps only in-frame clones here, not all; method: immunoSEQ multiplex PCR. The sample lists about 210,000 clones, roughly 94% occurring once. General study points: Sampled repertoires all dated from after the peak T cell response. The sample set comprised mostly white British donors with more females, and clonal diversity was possibly underestimated. CD4 TCRs linked to vaccination spanned spike, dominating at 160-218 and 743-854.

Worth noting for this clone: Its antigen remains unknown.

The origin of this receptor is an adult who received the MenACWY meningococcal vaccine as a control. The source was peripheral blood, collected 28 days after the second dose of the MenACWY control vaccine.

CDR3 loop: CATREGGAGNTIYF. CDR3 nucleotides: TGTGCCACCAGAGAGGGGGGGGCTGGAAACACCATATATTTT. The rearrangement joins TRBV3-1 (or the pseudogene TRBV3-2) to TRBJ1-3; D might be TRBD1 (6 bases). The CDR3 extends over 14 amino acids. Germline assignment: CDR1 LGHDT and CDR2 YNNKEL (reference sequence). V was shortened by 10 bases and J by 2 bases, with 15 bases between the two germline ends.